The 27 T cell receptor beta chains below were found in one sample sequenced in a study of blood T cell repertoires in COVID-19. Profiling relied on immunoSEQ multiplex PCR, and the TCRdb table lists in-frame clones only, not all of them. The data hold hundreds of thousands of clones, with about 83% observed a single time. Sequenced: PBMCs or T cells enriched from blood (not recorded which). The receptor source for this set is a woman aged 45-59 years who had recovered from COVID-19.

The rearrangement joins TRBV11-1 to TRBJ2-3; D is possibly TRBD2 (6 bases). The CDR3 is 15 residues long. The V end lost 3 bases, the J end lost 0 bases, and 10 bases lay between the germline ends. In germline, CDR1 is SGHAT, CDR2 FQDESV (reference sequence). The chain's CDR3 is CASSLAGKSTDTQYF. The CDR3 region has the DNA TGTGCCAGCAGCTTGGCGGGGAAAAGCACAGATACGCAGTATTTT.

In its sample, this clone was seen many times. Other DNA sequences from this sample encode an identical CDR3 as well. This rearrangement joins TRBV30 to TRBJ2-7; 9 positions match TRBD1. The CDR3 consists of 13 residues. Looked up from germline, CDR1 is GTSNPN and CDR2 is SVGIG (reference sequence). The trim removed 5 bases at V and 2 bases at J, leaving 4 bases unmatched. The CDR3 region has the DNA TGTGCCTGGTCCCGGGACAGGGCCTACGAGCAGTACTTC. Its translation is CAWSRDRAYEQYF.

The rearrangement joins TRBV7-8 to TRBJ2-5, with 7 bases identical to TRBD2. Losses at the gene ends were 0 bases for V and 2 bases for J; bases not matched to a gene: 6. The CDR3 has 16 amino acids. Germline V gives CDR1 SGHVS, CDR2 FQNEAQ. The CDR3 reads CASSLALGGGQETQYF. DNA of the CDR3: TGTGCCAGCAGCTTAGCGCTTGGCGGGGGACAAGAGACCCAGTACTTC.

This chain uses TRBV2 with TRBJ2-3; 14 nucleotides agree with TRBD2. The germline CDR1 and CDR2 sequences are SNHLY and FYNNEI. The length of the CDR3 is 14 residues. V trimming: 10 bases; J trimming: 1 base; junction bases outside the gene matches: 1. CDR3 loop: CAKGLAGGTDTQYF. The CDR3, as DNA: TGTGCCAAGGGACTAGCGGGGGGCACAGATACGCAGTATTTT.

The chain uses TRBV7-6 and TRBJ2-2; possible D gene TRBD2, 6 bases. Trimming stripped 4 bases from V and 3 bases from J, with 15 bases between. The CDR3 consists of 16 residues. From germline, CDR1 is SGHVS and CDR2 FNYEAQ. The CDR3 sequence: CASSSLTSKDTGELFF. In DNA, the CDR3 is TGTGCCAGCAGCTCGCTTACTAGCAAGGACACCGGGGAGCTGTTTTTT.

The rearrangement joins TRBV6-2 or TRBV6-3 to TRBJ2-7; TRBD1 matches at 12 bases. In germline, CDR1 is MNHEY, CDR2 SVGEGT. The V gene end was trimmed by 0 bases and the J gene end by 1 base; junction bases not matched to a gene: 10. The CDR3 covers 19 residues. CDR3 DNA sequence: TGTGCCAGCAGTTACTCGTTTGGGGACAGGGGGCGCGGATCCTACGAGCAGTACTTC. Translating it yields CASSYSFGDRGRGSYEQYF.

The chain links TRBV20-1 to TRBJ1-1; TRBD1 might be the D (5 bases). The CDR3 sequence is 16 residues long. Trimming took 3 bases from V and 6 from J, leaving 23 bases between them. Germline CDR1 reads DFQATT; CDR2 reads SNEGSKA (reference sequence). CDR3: CSASYRGTLRGAEAFF. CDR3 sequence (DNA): TGCAGTGCTAGTTATCGCGGGACCCTAAGAGGGGCTGAAGCTTTCTTT.

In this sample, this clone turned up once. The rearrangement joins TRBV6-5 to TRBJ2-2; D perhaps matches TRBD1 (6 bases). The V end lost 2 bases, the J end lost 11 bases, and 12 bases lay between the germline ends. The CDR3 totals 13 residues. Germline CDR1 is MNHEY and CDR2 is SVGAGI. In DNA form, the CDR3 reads TGTGCCAGCAGTTACCGGGACAAGAGCGAGCTGTTTTTT. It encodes CASSYRDKSELFF.

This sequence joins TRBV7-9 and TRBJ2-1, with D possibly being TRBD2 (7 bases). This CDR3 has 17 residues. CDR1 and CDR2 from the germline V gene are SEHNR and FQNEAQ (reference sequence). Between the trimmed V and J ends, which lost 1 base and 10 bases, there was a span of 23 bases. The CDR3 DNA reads TGTGCCAGCAGCTTAGTCGGGATGGCGGGGGCTTTGGGGGAGCAGTTCTTC. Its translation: CASSLVGMAGALGEQFF.

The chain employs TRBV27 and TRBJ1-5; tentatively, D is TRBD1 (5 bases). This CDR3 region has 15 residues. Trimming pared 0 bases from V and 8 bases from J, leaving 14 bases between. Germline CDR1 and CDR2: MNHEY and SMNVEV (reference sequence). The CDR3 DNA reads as TGTGCCAGCAGTTTATCGCACACAGGTATCAAGCCCCAGCATTTT. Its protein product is CASSLSHTGIKPQHF.

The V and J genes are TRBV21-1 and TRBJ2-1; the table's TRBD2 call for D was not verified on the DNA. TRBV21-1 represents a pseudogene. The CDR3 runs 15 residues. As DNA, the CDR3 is TGTGCCAGCCACGCGGGGGGGAACTCCTACAATGAGCAGTTCTTC. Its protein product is CASHAGGNSYNEQFF.

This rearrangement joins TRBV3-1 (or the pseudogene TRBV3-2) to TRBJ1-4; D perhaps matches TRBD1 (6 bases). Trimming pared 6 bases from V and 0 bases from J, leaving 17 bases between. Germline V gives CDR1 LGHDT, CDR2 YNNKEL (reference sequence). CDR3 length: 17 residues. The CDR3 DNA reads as TGTGCCAGCAGAGGGTTTTCGTCAGGGGCAACTAATGAAAAACTGTTTTTT. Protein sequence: CASRGFSSGATNEKLFF.

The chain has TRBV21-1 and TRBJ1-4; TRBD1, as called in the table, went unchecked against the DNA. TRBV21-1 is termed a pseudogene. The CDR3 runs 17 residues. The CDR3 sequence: CASSAGTGVESNEKLFF. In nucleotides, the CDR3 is TGTGCCAGCAGCGCAGGGACAGGGGTGGAATCCAATGAAAAACTGTTTTTT.

The CDR3 DNA sequence: TGCGCCAGCAGCTCTAACATTATTTACCAGGGGGCGCCCACAGATACGCAGTATTTT. Translation: CASSSNIIYQGAPTDTQYF. This chain joins TRBV4-1 and TRBJ2-3; 8 nucleotides line up with TRBD1. This CDR3 has 19 amino acids. With V trimmed by 5 bases and J by 2 bases, 18 bases remained unmatched. Germline V gives CDR1 MGHRA, CDR2 YSYEKL.

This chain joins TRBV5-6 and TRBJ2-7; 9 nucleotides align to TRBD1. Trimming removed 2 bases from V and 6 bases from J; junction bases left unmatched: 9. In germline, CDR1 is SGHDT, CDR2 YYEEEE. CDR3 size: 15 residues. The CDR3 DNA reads TGTGCCAGCAGCTTTGTAGGGACAGGGATTCGCGAGCAGTACTTC. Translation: CASSFVGTGIREQYF.

As DNA, the CDR3 is TGTGCCAGCACCCTGGAGTGGACTAGCTCCTACGAGCAGTACTTC. This sequence encodes CASTLEWTSSYEQYF. This chain joins TRBV5-8 and TRBJ2-7; TRBD2 matches 7 bases. The CDR3 consists of 15 residues. Germline CDR1 SGHTS, CDR2 YDEGEE. V lost 6 bases and J lost 0; bases outside the gene matches: 9.

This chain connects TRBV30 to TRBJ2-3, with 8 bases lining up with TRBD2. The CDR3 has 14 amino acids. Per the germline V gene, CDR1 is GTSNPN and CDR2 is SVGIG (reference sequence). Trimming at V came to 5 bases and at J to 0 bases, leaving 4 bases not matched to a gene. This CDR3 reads CAWDSGTSTDTQYF. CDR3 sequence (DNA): TGTGCCTGGGATAGCGGGACGAGCACAGATACGCAGTATTTT. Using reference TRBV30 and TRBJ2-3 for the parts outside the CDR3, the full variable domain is SQTIHQWPATLVQPVGSPLSLECTVEGTSNPNLYWYRQAAGRGLQLLFYSVGIGQISSEVPQNLSASRPQDRQFILSSKKLLLSDSGFYLCAWDSGTSTDTQYFGPGTRLTVL.

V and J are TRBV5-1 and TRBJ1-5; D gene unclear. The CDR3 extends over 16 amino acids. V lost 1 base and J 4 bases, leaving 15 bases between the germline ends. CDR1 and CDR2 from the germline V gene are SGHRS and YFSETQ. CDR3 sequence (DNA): TGCGCCAGCAGCTTGACACCCGGGAATGTGAATCAGCCCCAGCATTTT. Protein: CASSLTPGNVNQPQHF.

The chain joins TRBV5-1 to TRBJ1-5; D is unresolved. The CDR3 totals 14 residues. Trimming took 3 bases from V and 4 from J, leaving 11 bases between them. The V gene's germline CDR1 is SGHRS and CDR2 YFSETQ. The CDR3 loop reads CASSWAPGNQPQHF. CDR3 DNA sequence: TGCGCCAGCAGCTGGGCCCCGGGGAATCAGCCCCAGCATTTT. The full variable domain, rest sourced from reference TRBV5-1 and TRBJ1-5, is KAGVTQTPRYLIKTRGQQVTLSCSPISGHRSVSWYQQTPGQGLQFLFEYFSETQRNKGNFPGRFSGRQFSNSRSEMNVSTLELGDSALYLCASSWAPGNQPQHFGDGTRLSIL.

The CDR3 DNA sequence: TGTGCCAGCAGCTTAAGAGGGGAGGGGACTAGCGGGGACAATGAGCAGTTCTTC. Translation: CASSLRGEGTSGDNEQFF. The rearrangement links TRBV7-3 to TRBJ2-1, with TRBD2 identical over 13 bases. Germline lookup yields CDR1 SGHTA and CDR2 FQGTGA. The CDR3 covers 18 residues. V trimming: 1 base; J trimming: 5 bases; junction bases outside the gene matches: 8.

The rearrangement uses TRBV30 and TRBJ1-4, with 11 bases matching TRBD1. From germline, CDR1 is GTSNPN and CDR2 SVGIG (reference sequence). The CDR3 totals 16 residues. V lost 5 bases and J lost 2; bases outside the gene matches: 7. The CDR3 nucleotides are TGTGCCTGGGGGACAGGGGGACTGACGACTAATGAAAAACTGTTTTTT. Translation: CAWGTGGLTTNEKLFF.

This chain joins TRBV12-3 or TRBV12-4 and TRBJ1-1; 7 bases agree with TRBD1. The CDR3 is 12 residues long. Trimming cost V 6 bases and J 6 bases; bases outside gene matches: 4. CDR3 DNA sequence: TGTGCCAGCAGCGAGACAGGGTCTGAAGCTTTCTTT. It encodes CASSETGSEAFF.

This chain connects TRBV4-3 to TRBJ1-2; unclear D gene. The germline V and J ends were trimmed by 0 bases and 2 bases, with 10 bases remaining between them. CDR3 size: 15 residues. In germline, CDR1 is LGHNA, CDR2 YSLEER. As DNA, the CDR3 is TGCGCCAGCAGCCAAGATAGCGCGGCGAACTATGGCTACACCTTC. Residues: CASSQDSAANYGYTF.

CDR3 nucleotide sequence: TGTGCCAGCAGCTTAGGAGGGCTAGCGGGCCCGTACAATGAGCAGTTCTTC. Amino acids: CASSLGGLAGPYNEQFF. The chain is built from TRBV7-8 and TRBJ2-1; the match to TRBD2 covers 8 bases. CDR3 length equals 17 residues. V was clipped by 1 base and J by 4 bases; unmatched bases: 9. CDR1 is SGHVS and CDR2 is FQNEAQ in the germline V gene.

Here the CDR3 reads CASSRTGYGYTF. In DNA form, the CDR3 reads TGTGCCAGCAGTCGGACAGGCTATGGCTACACCTTC. The rearrangement joins TRBV12-3 or TRBV12-4 to TRBJ1-2; 7 bases match TRBD1. The V gene end was trimmed by 5 bases and the J gene end by 4 bases; junction bases not matched to a gene: 1. This CDR3 region has 12 residues.

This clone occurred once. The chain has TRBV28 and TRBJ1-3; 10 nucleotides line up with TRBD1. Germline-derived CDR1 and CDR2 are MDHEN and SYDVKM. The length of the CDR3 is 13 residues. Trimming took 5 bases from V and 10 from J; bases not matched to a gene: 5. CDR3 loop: CASSPGQGGTIYF. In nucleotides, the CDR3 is TGTGCCAGCAGTCCCGGACAGGGGGGAACCATATATTTT.

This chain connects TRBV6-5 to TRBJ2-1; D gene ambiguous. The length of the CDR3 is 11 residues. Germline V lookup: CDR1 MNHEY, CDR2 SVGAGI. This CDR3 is CQTNPGYEQFF. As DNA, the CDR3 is TGTCAGACAAACCCAGGCTATGAGCAGTTCTTC.